Presented here are 12 T cell receptor beta chains from one specimen sequenced in a study of graft-versus-host responses after intestinal transplantation. Time point noted: postoperative day 105 after intestinal transplantation (dayNNNN = postoperative day). Using immunoSEQ multiplex PCR, the repertoire was profiled, and TCRdb retains in-frame clones only, with some absent. The sample contains about 12,000 clones, roughly 92% of which appear only once. Here the sequenced sample was PBMCs, taken 105 days after intestinal transplantation. The receptor set was obtained from a human patient who received an intestinal transplant, so some T cells may come from the graft donor.

Comments on this clone: Relative to the germline gene, one junction end is altered; a read error may explain this. The chain is built from TRBV6-6 and TRBJ2-1; D not resolved. From germline, CDR1 is MNHNY and CDR2 SVGAGI (reference sequence). There are 11 residues in the CDR3. Written as DNA, the CDR3 is TGTGCCAGCACCAACTACGATGAGCAGTTCTTC. It specifies CASTNYDEQFF.

The chain carries TRBV12-5 and TRBJ2-7; 7 bases are shared with TRBD2. Germline V gene sequence: CDR1 LGHNT, CDR2 FRNRAP. This CDR3 contains 16 residues. Unmatched junction bases numbered 8, after V lost 0 bases and J lost 3 bases. The CDR3 spells CASGLVLGGISYEQYF. The CDR3 DNA follows: TGTGCTAGTGGTTTGGTATTGGGAGGGATTAGCTACGAGCAGTACTTC.

The table lists this clone with a count of one. In DNA form, the CDR3 reads TGTGCCAGTAGTATAGATGAGACAGGGATTACAGATACGCAGTATTTT. It codes for CASSIDETGITDTQYF. The V call is TRBV19, the J call TRBJ2-3; 7 nucleotides match TRBD1. The CDR3 sequence is 16 residues long. Germline V gene data show CDR1 as LNHDA and CDR2 as SQIVND (reference sequence). V was pared by 0 bases and J by 3 bases, with 6 bases of the junction left unmatched.

This sequence joins TRBV4-2 and TRBJ2-7; the match to TRBD2 covers 10 bases. Per the germline V gene, CDR1 is LGHNA and CDR2 is YNFKEQ. CDR3 size: 16 residues. V shed 0 bases and J 6 bases; nucleotides not matched to a gene: 8. CDR3 DNA: TGTGCCAGCAGCCAAGATAGCGAGCGGGGGGGCCGCGAGCAGTACTTC. The encoded protein is CASSQDSERGGREQYF.

The chain employs TRBV10-2 and TRBJ2-7, with unresolved D. Germline V gene data show CDR1 as WSHSY and CDR2 as SAAADI. This CDR3 is built from 11 residues. Trimming left V 6 bases short and J 2 bases short, with 5 bases between. For the CDR3, the DNA is TGCGCCAGCAGACGTACCTACGAGCAGTACTTC. Encoded protein: CASRRTYEQYF.

DNA of the CDR3: TGTGCCAGCAGCTTAGCTGTAGGGAACACCGGGGAGCTGTTTTTT. Translating it yields CASSLAVGNTGELFF. The chain combines TRBV11-1 with TRBJ2-2; the D is unclear. There are 15 residues in the CDR3. V was shortened by 0 bases and J by 1 base, with 6 bases between the two germline ends. Germline V gene data show CDR1 as SGHAT and CDR2 as FQDESV (reference sequence).

The chain employs TRBV13 and TRBJ2-2, with TRBD1 matching over 11 bases. The CDR3 has 18 residues. V was pared by 2 bases and J by 0 bases, with 5 bases of the junction left unmatched. CDR1 and CDR2 (germline): PRHDT, FYEKMQ (reference sequence). The CDR3: CASSLWDRGESNTGELFF. The CDR3 coding sequence is TGTGCCAGCAGCTTATGGGACAGGGGGGAATCGAACACCGGGGAGCTGTTTTTT.

V usage is TRBV6-4 and J usage is TRBJ1-2; no definite D call. From germline, CDR1 is MRHNA and CDR2 SNTAGT. Trimming left V 2 bases short and J 6 bases short, with 10 bases between. The CDR3 has 13 residues. In nucleotides, the CDR3 is TGTGCCAGCAGTGACAGGGTGGTAGATGGCTACACCTTC. This encodes CASSDRVVDGYTF.

This clone was observed once. The chain couples TRBV7-2 to TRBJ2-5; no firm D call. CDR3 length: 14 residues. CDR1 is SGHTA and CDR2 is FQGNSA in the germline V gene. Trimming stripped 5 bases from V and 4 bases from J, with 14 bases between. CDR3 loop: CASSPPVQRETQYF. The CDR3 region has the DNA TGTGCCAGCAGCCCCCCGGTTCAGCGAGAGACCCAGTACTTC.

The chain has TRBV6-5 and TRBJ2-1; weak D call: TRBD1 (5 bases). The CDR3 spans 13 residues. CDR1 is MNHEY, CDR2 SVGAGI, per germline. V lost 5 bases, J lost 5 bases, and 10 bases lay in between. CDR3 amino acids: CASSEQAHNEQFF. CDR3 coding DNA: TGTGCCAGCAGTGAACAGGCCCACAATGAGCAGTTCTTC.

This clone has a single count. V and J are TRBV7-2 and TRBJ2-5; 7 nucleotides align to TRBD2. V was pared by 5 bases and J by 4 bases, with 7 bases of the junction left unmatched. The CDR3 is 14 amino acids. The V gene's germline CDR1 is SGHTA and CDR2 FQGNSA. The CDR3: CASSPRTRTETQYF. The CDR3 nucleotides are TGTGCCAGCAGCCCACGGACTAGAACAGAGACCCAGTACTTC.

This chain uses TRBV5-4 with TRBJ2-1; D possibly matches TRBD1 or TRBD2 (6 bases each). V gave up 4 bases and J gave up 0 bases, with 20 bases separating them. There are 18 residues in the CDR3. Germline V gives CDR1 SGHNT, CDR2 YYREEE (reference sequence). The CDR3 nucleotides read TGTGCCAGCAGCGGCAGTTGGGGGGCAAGGAGCTCCTACAATGAGCAGTTCTTC. This sequence encodes CASSGSWGARSSYNEQFF.